This passage covers 20 T cell receptor beta chains from one sample sequenced in a study of T-cell memory formation after mild COVID-19. In TCRdb, the 5' RACE reads were re-called with MiXCR into one record per CDR3 protein. The data show 80,000 to 130,000 distinct CDR3 sequences, with more than 9.5% seen just once and around 39% held by the top ten. Sequenced input: PBMCs or a T cell subset sorted from them (not recorded which). The source is a man between 18 and 29 years old who had mild COVID-19 (a few samples of this study predate the infection). Cell type and time point are not known.

In regard to this clonotype: Its ends do not fully match the called genes, so a read error is possible. This chain links TRBV12-3 or TRBV12-4 with TRBJ2-5; the match to TRBD2 covers 7 bases. The CDR3 is 14 amino acids. This CDR3 is CASRGTTGQENQYF. In nucleotides, the CDR3 is TGTGCCAGCAGGGGGACTACGGGGCAAGAGAACCAGTACTTC.

CDR3 loop: CAWSVGTEQFF. The DNA for the CDR3 is TGTGCCTGGAGTGTAGGGACCGAGCAGTTCTTC. The J gene is TRBJ2-1, the V gene TRBV30; D possibly matches TRBD1 or TRBD2 (5 bases each). The CDR3 loop spans 11 amino acids. CDR1 is GTSNPN and CDR2 is SVGIG in the germline V gene (reference sequence). V lost 0 bases and J lost 10, with 7 bases in between.

This chain uses TRBV9 with TRBJ2-7; 8 bases map to TRBD1. Germline V gives CDR1 SGDLS, CDR2 YYNGEE. This CDR3 is built from 15 residues. The V gene end was trimmed by 3 bases and the J gene end by 2 bases; junction bases not matched to a gene: 7. The CDR3 sequence is CASSGPGTGAYEQYF. The CDR3 DNA reads as TGTGCCAGCAGCGGACCCGGGACAGGAGCCTACGAGCAGTACTTC.

This clonotype was found a few times. This rearrangement joins TRBV4-1 to TRBJ2-1; a weak D match, TRBD2 (6 bases). Between the trimmed V and J ends, which lost 4 bases and 7 bases, there was a span of 8 bases. Germline CDR1 reads MGHRA; CDR2 reads YSYEKL. The CDR3 length is 12 residues. DNA of the CDR3: TGCGCCAGCAGCCGTAGCGGAAATGAGCAGTTCTTC. This encodes CASSRSGNEQFF.

In this sample, this clonotype turned up a few times. The chain is built from TRBV5-1 and TRBJ2-2; 7 nucleotides line up with TRBD1. Germline trimming cut 4 bases from V and 4 bases from J; bases unmatched to any gene: 16. The CDR3 has 18 amino acids. Germline V gene sequence: CDR1 SGHRS, CDR2 YFSETQ. The CDR3 nucleotides are TGCGCCAGCAGCCTCCCGAGACAGGGACCCGCGAGCACCGGGGAGCTGTTTTTT. It codes for CASSLPRQGPASTGELFF.

There are a few counts of this clonotype. The chain has TRBV7-9 and TRBJ2-7, with 8 bases identical to TRBD1. This CDR3 is built from 14 residues. Trimming removed 5 bases from V and 7 bases from J; junction bases left unmatched: 10. Germline CDR1 reads SEHNR; CDR2 reads FQNEAQ (reference sequence). CDR3: CASSPGQGRLEQYV. DNA for the CDR3: TGTGCCAGCAGCCCTGGACAGGGTAGATTGGAGCAGTACGTC.

The chain combines TRBV4-2 with TRBJ2-1, with TRBD2 matching 12 bases. The CDR3 is 16 residues long. The ends lost 0 bases at V and 7 bases at J; junction bases unmatched: 4. Germline V gene sequence: CDR1 LGHNA, CDR2 YNFKEQ. CDR3 region: CASSQEASGGVNEQFF. For the CDR3, the DNA is TGTGCCAGCAGCCAAGAGGCTAGCGGGGGGGTAAATGAGCAGTTCTTC.

The chain combines TRBV5-1 with TRBJ2-7; D gene uncertain. The V gene's germline CDR1 is SGHRS and CDR2 YFSETQ. There are 16 residues in the CDR3. V lost 5 bases to trimming and J lost 2 bases, with 20 bases between them. The CDR3 region is CASRGQETPVPYEQYF. CDR3 nucleotides: TGCGCCAGCAGGGGCCAGGAGACCCCAGTTCCCTACGAGCAGTACTTC. The variable domain in full, with the rest retrieved from reference TRBV5-1 and TRBJ2-7, is KAGVTQTPRYLIKTRGQQVTLSCSPISGHRSVSWYQQTPGQGLQFLFEYFSETQRNKGNFPGRFSGRQFSNSRSEMNVSTLELGDSALYLCASRGQETPVPYEQYFGPGTRLTVT.

The chain has TRBV7-9 and TRBJ2-7, with D possibly being TRBD1 (6 bases). Germline CDR1 SEHNR, CDR2 FQNEAQ (reference sequence). With 5 bases removed from V and 3 bases from J, the gap between germline ends came to 11 bases. CDR3 size: 13 residues. In nucleotides, the CDR3 is TGTGCCAGCAGCCTAAGGACAGTCTACGAGCAGTACTTC. Translation gives CASSLRTVYEQYF.

The J gene is TRBJ1-1, the V gene TRBV5-1; D is possibly TRBD1 (5 bases). CDR1 and CDR2 from the germline V gene are SGHRS and YFSETQ. V was cut by 3 bases and J by 12 bases, with 15 bases left in between. This CDR3 has 12 amino acids. The CDR3 DNA is TGCGCCAGCAGCTCCACAGGATTTGGGACTTTCTTT. It translates to CASSSTGFGTFF.

The gene calls are TRBV10-3 and TRBJ2-7; D may be TRBD1 (6 bases). Germline V CDR1 and CDR2: ENHRY, SYGVKD. V lost 6 bases and J 2 bases, leaving 11 bases between the germline ends. This CDR3 comprises 13 residues. The CDR3 DNA follows: TGTGCCATCAGACACCGGGACACCTACGAGCAGTACTTC. It codes for CAIRHRDTYEQYF.

The table lists this clonotype with a few counts. The V call is TRBV11-2, the J call TRBJ2-3; TRBD1 might be the D (5 bases). Germline CDR1 and CDR2: SGHAT and FQNNGV. This CDR3 spans 20 amino acids. Trimming left V 1 base short and J 0 bases short, with 23 bases between. This CDR3 reads CASSLGPGPKSGSSTDTQYF. DNA of the CDR3: TGTGCCAGCAGCTTAGGTCCAGGGCCAAAATCCGGCTCTAGCACAGATACGCAGTATTTT.

The chain links TRBV7-8 to TRBJ2-3; TRBD1 matches 10 bases. CDR1 and CDR2 (germline): SGHVS, FQNEAQ. V was pared by 4 bases and J by 6 bases, with 4 bases of the junction left unmatched. The CDR3 extends over 14 amino acids. The CDR3 loop is CASSSGTGADTQYF. DNA of the CDR3: TGTGCCAGCAGCTCCGGGACAGGGGCCGATACGCAGTATTTT.

This clonotype has more than one count but fewer than ten. The chain joins TRBV14 to TRBJ2-7; D is perhaps TRBD1 or TRBD2 (6 bases each). The CDR3 is 15 residues long. The V end was cut by 1 base, the J end by 2 bases, with 12 bases between. CDR1 is SGHDN, CDR2 FVKESK, per germline. The CDR3 loop reads CASSQGWGAAYEQYV. The DNA of the CDR3 is TGTGCCAGCAGCCAAGGCTGGGGGGCCGCCTACGAGCAGTACGTC.

The chain couples TRBV5-1 to TRBJ2-3; 15 bases map to TRBD2. Germline V CDR1 and CDR2: SGHRS, YFSETQ. The junction had 9 bases not matched to a gene; V was cut back by 4 bases and J by 6 bases. The CDR3 is 17 amino acids. CDR3 region: CASSPGTSGGSSDTQYF. The CDR3 bases are TGCGCCAGCAGCCCCGGGACTAGCGGGGGGTCCTCTGATACGCAGTATTTT.

This clonotype was seen more than once but under ten times. This chain uses TRBV11-2 with TRBJ1-1, with D uncertain. This CDR3 has 15 amino acids. Germline-derived CDR1 and CDR2 are SGHAT and FQNNGV. Trimming removed 5 bases from V and 2 bases from J, with 15 bases in between. The CDR3: CASSPYAGGNTEAFF. CDR3 in DNA: TGTGCCAGCAGCCCCTACGCAGGCGGAAACACTGAAGCTTTCTTT.

V gene TRBV2 combines with J gene TRBJ2-7; possibly TRBD2 for D (6 bases). V was cut by 5 bases and J by 7 bases, with 15 bases left in between. The CDR3 runs 13 residues. Germline-derived CDR1 and CDR2 are SNHLY and FYNNEI. CDR3 DNA: TGTGCCAGCAGTCCACTGCCGGGGGATGAGCAGTACTTC. It yields the protein CASSPLPGDEQYF.

In this sample, this clonotype turned up a few times. J is TRBJ2-3 and V is TRBV18; D not resolved. Looked up from germline, CDR1 is KGHSH and CDR2 is LQKENI. The CDR3 loop spans 12 amino acids. Trimming shortened V by 2 bases and J by 4 bases, and 4 bases separated the two germline ends. CDR3 sequence reads: CASSPAADTQYF. CDR3 in DNA: TGTGCCAGCTCACCAGCGGCAGATACGCAGTATTTT. Using reference TRBV18 and TRBJ2-3 for the parts outside the CDR3, the full variable domain is NAGVMQNPRHLVRRRGQEARLRCSPMKGHSHVYWYRQLPEEGLKFMVYLQKENIIDESGMPKERFSAEFPKEGPSILRIQQVVRGDSAAYFCASSPAADTQYFGPGTRLTVL.

J is TRBJ2-7 and V is TRBV7-9, with TRBD1 matching 7 bases. The germline V gene has CDR1 SEHNR and CDR2 FQNEAQ (reference sequence). The CDR3 is 14 amino acids. Trimming cost V 6 bases and J 2 bases; bases outside gene matches: 7. In nucleotides, the CDR3 is TGTGCCAGCAGATCATCGGGACAGCCCTACGAGCAGTACTTC. It translates to CASRSSGQPYEQYF.

In its sample, this clonotype was seen a few times. This sequence joins TRBV7-2 and TRBJ2-3; perhaps TRBD2 as D (5 bases). Germline assignment: CDR1 SGHTA and CDR2 FQGNSA. The ends were cut back, 0 bases at V and 4 bases at J, with 17 bases in the middle. This CDR3 has 17 amino acids. The CDR3 sequence: CASSLALTDSVADTQYF. The CDR3, as DNA: TGTGCCAGCAGCTTAGCGCTGACGGACTCGGTGGCAGATACGCAGTATTTT.